This TCR beta chain was profiled in a study of blood T cell repertoires in COVID-19 (dated by TCRdb to 2018 to 2020). With regard to the full study: The collaborator samples originated in the United States, Italy and Spain and spanned the acute and convalescent phases of COVID-19. The prospective study material was composed of cDNA or gDNA derived from T cells, B-cell-depleted T cells, or PBMCs. The repertoires were released in a freely available public database intended as a resource for research on the immune response to SARS-CoV-2. Deeply sampled blood TCRbeta repertoires from subjects exposed to, actively infected with, or recovered from COVID-19 were included in the dataset. Where available, HLA class I and class II types were taken from metadata supplied by the sample provider and were not determined by assay-based typing. Nearly every sample came with metadata listing a de-identified subject ID, COVID-19 status, age in years and sex. The samples were drawn from the first 160 participants of the ongoing ImmuneRACE study and from 1,254 subjects provided by 6 global collaborators. The research as a whole found: The amount of clinical and demographic metadata varied by source and participant and was provided uncurated.

The immunoSEQ Assay, a bias-controlled multiplex PCR, was used to amplify TCRbeta CDR3 regions from genomic DNA. Turning to the authors' computational methods: The number of nucleated cells in each sample was estimated from the amplification of reference gene primers within the assay. Sequence reads were collapsed and filtered to measure the absolute abundance of every unique TCRbeta CDR3 rearrangement. For each sample, productive Simpson clonality was calculated by taking the square root of Simpson's diversity index across productive rearrangements. Sourced from immuneACCESS, this table was stored by TCRdb with only in-frame sequences that have V and J called. A share of the clones is absent; for the studies checked, an unresolved V gene accounts for under half, and the remainder has no known explanation. D and trimming come from the DNA, and the V and J calls and clone size come from that table. This sample comprises 110,000 to 150,000 clones, around 82% of them detected only once. Of the sample, approximately 40% is held by the ten largest clones.

CDR1 is given as SGHNT and CDR2 as YENEEA, both from the germline V gene. V was cut back by 5 bases and J by 3 bases, leaving a gap of 14 bases between them. Its CDR3 holds 15 amino acids, cysteine through phenylalanine. Only CDR3 DNA remains: 45 bases, in frame from the first base. Whole blood was collected in K2EDTA tubes by collaborating institutions according to the institutions' own protocols. Collaborator samples were shipped for TCRbeta analysis as frozen whole blood, isolated PBMCs, or DNA extracted from either sample type. In regard to this clone: The antigen it binds to is not known. No qualities accompany the bases; no much larger clone lies one base away.

Sequencing used peripheral blood. Rearrangement joined TRBV11-3 to TRBJ1-3; D gene: possibly TRBD1, on 5 matching bases. The receptor comes from a human donor in a cohort sampled during active COVID-19. The encoded CDR3 is CASSRREGFGNTIYF. The base sequence is TGTGCCAGCAGCCGCAGGGAGGGTTTTGGAAACACCATATATTTT.